The next 27 T cell receptor beta chains were all read from a single sample in a study of STAT5B mutations in CD4+ large granular lymphocyte leukemia. The table came from immunoSEQ multiplex PCR; TCRdb's copy has only in-frame clones and leaves some out. Of 25,000 to 35,000 clones listed, roughly 89% were seen once; the top ten hold approximately 0.41%. Material: CD4+ T cells from blood buffy coats. These TCRs come from a human donor in good health.

This clone was detected once. The rearrangement joins TRBV29-1 to TRBJ2-2; the D gene is possibly TRBD1 (6 bases). CDR3 length: 13 residues. Germline loops: CDR1 SQVTM, CDR2 ANQGSEA. Trimming shortened V by 6 bases and J by 3 bases, and 11 bases separated the two germline ends. CDR3 residues: CSVWDTDTGELFF. The CDR3 DNA reads as TGCAGCGTGTGGGACACCGACACCGGGGAGCTGTTTTTT.

The V and J genes are TRBV28 and TRBJ1-1; D gene ambiguous. V was cut by 10 bases and J by 5 bases, with 11 bases left in between. The V gene's germline CDR1 is MDHEN and CDR2 SYDVKM. The CDR3 spans 11 residues. This CDR3 is CATNKGTEAFF. The CDR3 nucleotides are TGTGCCACTAACAAAGGGACTGAAGCTTTCTTT. The variable domain in full, completed from reference TRBV28 and TRBJ1-1, reads DVKVTQSSRYLVKRTGEKVFLECVQDMDHENMFWYRQDPGLGLRLIYFSYDVKMKEKGDIPEGYSVSREKKERFSLILESASTNQTSMYLCATNKGTEAFFGQGTRLTVV.

A note on this clone: The sample carries other DNA sequences with the same CDR3. The CDR3 here is CASSIGLAKNIQYF. The CDR3 DNA sequence: TGTGCCAGTAGTATAGGACTAGCCAAAAACATTCAGTACTTC. V is TRBV19 and J is TRBJ2-4; D not certain. There are 14 residues in the CDR3. CDR1 and CDR2 (germline): LNHDA, SQIVND (reference sequence). Trimming removed 1 base at V and 0 bases at J, with 4 bases between.

This chain joins TRBV19 and TRBJ2-7, with D uncertain. Trimming left V 6 bases short and J 0 bases short, with 15 bases between. There are 15 residues in the CDR3. Germline CDR1 reads LNHDA; CDR2 reads SQIVND (reference sequence). CDR3 bases: TGTGCCAGTAGCGCTAGACACTCGAGCTCCTACGAGCAGTACTTC. Translation gives CASSARHSSSYEQYF.

This clone occurred once. The gene calls are TRBV28 and TRBJ1-1; D perhaps matches TRBD1 (5 bases). The germline CDR1 and CDR2 sequences are MDHEN and SYDVKM. The CDR3 totals 15 residues. V was trimmed by 3 bases and J by 1 base, leaving 12 bases between them. CDR3 nucleotides: TGTGCCAGCAGTTTGGGGGGGGGAGAGAACACTGAAGCTTTCTTT. It specifies CASSLGGGENTEAFF.

The chain has TRBV11-3 and TRBJ1-2; 9 nucleotides align to TRBD1. CDR1 and CDR2 from the germline V gene are SGHNT and YENEEA. V lost 6 bases to trimming and J lost 6 bases; unmatched junction nucleotides: 11. The CDR3 spans 15 residues. This CDR3 is CASRLTGGALDGYTF. In DNA form, the CDR3 reads TGTGCCAGCAGGCTAACAGGGGGCGCCTTAGATGGCTACACCTTC.

V is TRBV30 and J is TRBJ1-2; D gene ambiguous. Germline-derived CDR1 and CDR2 are GTSNPN and SVGIG (reference sequence). V was trimmed by 0 bases and J by 6 bases, leaving 14 bases between them. This CDR3 region has 14 residues. The DNA for the CDR3 is TGTGCCTGGAGTGTTTCGGGTTGGGGAAATGGCTACACCTTC. It translates to CAWSVSGWGNGYTF.

Concerning this clone: The sample carries other DNA sequences with the same CDR3. The J gene is TRBJ1-2, the V gene TRBV7-9; no clear D. V gave up 5 bases and J gave up 5 bases, with 9 bases separating them. The CDR3 is made up of 12 amino acids. Germline V gene sequence: CDR1 SEHNR, CDR2 FQNEAQ (reference sequence). CDR3 residues: CASSGGGYGYTF. Written as DNA, the CDR3 is TGTGCCAGCAGCGGTGGAGGATATGGCTACACCTTC.

The chain joins TRBV7-9 to TRBJ2-7, with TRBD2 matching 13 bases. CDR3 length: 15 amino acids. The germline V gene encodes CDR1 SEHNR and CDR2 FQNEAQ (reference sequence). V trimming: 5 bases; J trimming: 4 bases; junction bases outside the gene matches: 5. CDR3 protein: CASSLGLAGVYEQYF. CDR3 bases: TGTGCCAGCAGCCTAGGACTAGCGGGGGTATACGAGCAGTACTTC.

The chain uses TRBV2 and TRBJ1-2; the D is unclear. Trimming took 2 bases from V and 4 from J, leaving 8 bases between them. CDR1 is SNHLY, CDR2 FYNNEI, per germline. This CDR3 has 13 amino acids. The DNA for the CDR3 is TGTGCCAGCAGTGAATCAGGCGGCTATGGCTACACCTTC. It translates to CASSESGGYGYTF.

The chain couples TRBV4-2 to TRBJ2-7; 9 positions agree with TRBD2. Germline V gene data show CDR1 as LGHNA and CDR2 as YNFKEQ. CDR3 size: 17 residues. V lost 0 bases, J lost 7 bases, and 13 bases stayed unmatched. CDR3 sequence (DNA): TGTGCCAGCAGCCAAGAAGTAGGCGGGAGGGCCCTGGTAGAGCAGTACTTC. This codes for CASSQEVGGRALVEQYF.

The chain has TRBV5-4 and TRBJ2-5; D is possibly TRBD1 or TRBD2 (5 bases each). Germline CDR1 reads SGHNT; CDR2 reads YYREEE (reference sequence). The CDR3 loop spans 16 amino acids. Trimming shortened V by 4 bases and J by 5 bases, and 21 bases separated the two germline ends. The CDR3 is CASSAKGTTAGETQYF. DNA for the CDR3: TGTGCCAGCAGCGCTAAAGGGACCACGGCTGGTGAGACCCAGTACTTC.

This clone has just a few counts. The chain couples TRBV18 to TRBJ2-7; 11 bases map to TRBD1. CDR1 KGHSH and CDR2 LQKENI come from the germline V gene. Unmatched junction bases numbered 4, after V lost 6 bases and J lost 3 bases. The CDR3 sequence is 14 residues long. The CDR3 spells CASSQGTGGYEQYF. The DNA of the CDR3 is TGTGCCAGCTCCCAGGGGACAGGGGGCTACGAGCAGTACTTC.

The genes are TRBV6-4 and TRBJ1-2; no reliable D call. This CDR3 has 13 residues. The germline V gene has CDR1 MRHNA and CDR2 SNTAGT. Deletions cut 3 bases from V and 1 base from J, with 6 bases between. CDR3 residues: CASSEGINYGYTF. CDR3 DNA: TGTGCCAGCAGTGAAGGGATTAACTATGGCTACACCTTC.

This clone was counted once. This chain joins TRBV19 and TRBJ2-5; perhaps TRBD2 as D (5 bases). CDR3 size: 15 residues. V lost 6 bases, J lost 3 bases, and 17 bases lay in between. The germline CDR1 and CDR2 sequences are LNHDA and SQIVND (reference sequence). The DNA of the CDR3 is TGTGCCAGTAGCGACCGGGGTAGCGCTGAAGAGACCCAGTACTTC. Translating it yields CASSDRGSAEETQYF.

The genes are TRBV18 and TRBJ1-5; weak D call: TRBD1 (6 bases). Germline V gene lookup returns CDR1 KGHSH and CDR2 LQKENI. This CDR3 contains 14 residues. The V gene lost 3 bases and the J gene lost 5 bases, with 11 bases spanning the gap. The CDR3 bases are TGTGCCAGCTCACCGTCTGGGGGCCATCAGCCCCAGCATTTT. The encoded protein is CASSPSGGHQPQHF.

This rearrangement joins TRBV27 to TRBJ1-5; D unclear. The CDR3 is made up of 13 amino acids. The germline V gene has CDR1 MNHEY and CDR2 SMNVEV (reference sequence). Deletions cut 6 bases from V and 2 bases from J, with 8 bases between. The CDR3 protein is CASRGGGNQPQHF. CDR3 in DNA: TGTGCCAGCAGGGGAGGCGGCAATCAGCCCCAGCATTTT.

The rearrangement links TRBV6-1 to TRBJ1-4, with a weak D call TRBD1 (5 bases). Trimming left V 7 bases short and J 13 bases short, with 16 bases between. Germline-derived CDR1 and CDR2 are MNHNS and SASEGT. The CDR3 runs to 12 residues. The DNA for the CDR3 is TGTGCCAGCACCTCTGATGGGGGGGTACTGTTTTTT. Amino acid sequence: CASTSDGGVLFF.

The chain carries TRBV19 and TRBJ1-5, with 9 positions matching TRBD1. The CDR3 sequence is 16 residues long. Germline lookup yields CDR1 LNHDA and CDR2 SQIVND (reference sequence). Trimming cost V 3 bases and J 2 bases; bases outside gene matches: 5. The CDR3 spells CASSITGGEGNQPQHF. The CDR3 DNA reads as TGTGCCAGTAGTATTACAGGGGGCGAGGGCAATCAGCCCCAGCATTTT.

This chain uses TRBV11-3 with TRBJ2-7; 9 bases match TRBD2. V was pared by 2 bases and J by 6 bases, with 8 bases of the junction left unmatched. This CDR3 has 15 residues. Looked up from germline, CDR1 is SGHNT and CDR2 is YENEEA. The CDR3 sequence is CASSLSGGRVPEQYF. DNA of the CDR3: TGTGCCAGCAGCTTAAGCGGCGGGAGGGTCCCCGAGCAGTACTTC.

This clone showed up just once. The V call is TRBV28, the J call TRBJ2-5; 12 bases agree with TRBD1. From germline, CDR1 is MDHEN and CDR2 SYDVKM. The CDR3 has 15 amino acids. V shed 5 bases, J shed 9 bases, and the junction held 10 bases outside the gene matches. CDR3 coding DNA: TGTGCCAGCAGTCCTCCGGGACAGGGGGCTTTAGCCCAGTACTTC. Translating gives CASSPPGQGALAQYF.

The rearrangement uses TRBV25-1 and TRBJ1-2; D is ambiguous. V lost 3 bases to trimming and J lost 3 bases, with 14 bases between them. This CDR3 spans 15 amino acids. The germline gives CDR1 MGHDK, CDR2 SYGVNS. CDR3 in amino acids: CASSELRAQDYGYTF. The DNA of the CDR3 is TGTGCCAGCAGTGAGCTCCGGGCTCAGGACTATGGCTACACCTTC.

V and J are TRBV6-5 and TRBJ1-4; D unresolved. Germline loops: CDR1 MNHEY, CDR2 SVGAGI. V shed 2 bases and J shed 11 bases, with 18 bases lying between them. The CDR3 is 15 residues long. The CDR3 DNA is TGTGCCAGCAGTTACGAACGGGTGCCGACGGGTAAACTGTTTTTT. Amino acids: CASSYERVPTGKLFF.

Judged by abundance, this clone is medium-sized. The genes are TRBV7-2 and TRBJ2-7; D possibly corresponds to TRBD2 (7 bases). The V and J ends lost 5 bases and 2 bases respectively, with 19 bases between them. Germline values: CDR1 SGHTA, CDR2 FQGNSA. This CDR3 is 16 amino acids long. The CDR3 protein is CASSRGGSGGAYEQYF. CDR3 DNA sequence: TGTGCCAGCAGCAGGGGGGGCTCCGGTGGAGCCTACGAGCAGTACTTC.

This chain uses TRBV5-6 with TRBJ2-7; a possible D gene is TRBD2 (5 bases). CDR3 length: 14 residues. V lost 5 bases and J lost 5, with 17 bases in between. The germline CDR1 and CDR2 sequences are SGHDT and YYEEEE. For the CDR3, the DNA is TGTGCCAGCAGGAAACGGGCCCCGCGGGACGAGCAGTACTTC. Protein product: CASRKRAPRDEQYF.

In DNA, the CDR3 is TGTGCCAGCAGCCAAGGGGGAGGGGGCTCCTACAATGAGCAGTTCTTC. It encodes CASSQGGGGSYNEQFF. J is TRBJ2-1 and V is TRBV4-2; D might be TRBD2 (7 bases). Between the trimmed V and J ends, which lost 1 base and 0 bases, there was a span of 10 bases. Germline V gives CDR1 LGHNA, CDR2 YNFKEQ. The CDR3 runs to 16 residues.

The chain joins TRBV5-6 to TRBJ2-7, with 9 bases lining up with TRBD2. The germline CDR1 and CDR2 sequences are SGHDT and YYEEEE. This CDR3 is 16 amino acids long. V was clipped by 2 bases and J by 5 bases; unmatched bases: 11. CDR3 DNA: TGTGCCAGCAGCTTCAAGGCGGGAGGGCTGTTTCACGAGCAGTACTTC. Its translation is CASSFKAGGLFHEQYF.